These T cell receptor beta chains were read from a single sample in a study of blood T cell repertoires in COVID-19. The repertoire was sequenced with immunoSEQ multiplex PCR; TCRdb's copy has only in-frame clones and lacks some. The table records tens of thousands of clones, about 90% of them present only once. Sequencing was performed on peripheral blood. The receptors were sampled from a man aged 65 to 85 with acute or convalescent COVID-19. Both conserved end residues are part of each CDR3.

v_gene: TRBV5-6
j_gene: TRBJ2-7
CDR3aa: CASSLVGSPRDEQYF

v_gene: TRBV18
j_gene: TRBJ2-7
CDR3aa: CATRPGGSYEQYF

v_gene: TRBV10-3
j_gene: TRBJ1-2
CDR3aa: CAISESEGLGPGANF

v_gene: TRBV7-2
j_gene: TRBJ2-7
CDR3aa: CASSPSSVSYEQYF

v_gene: TRBV19
j_gene: TRBJ1-1
CDR3aa: CASSITGVNTEAFF

v_gene: TRBV7-2
j_gene: TRBJ2-7
CDR3aa: CASSLIETGEYEQYF

v_gene: TRBV15
j_gene: TRBJ2-7
CDR3aa: CATSGRKLYRDTLTYEQYF

v_gene: TRBV7-6
j_gene: TRBJ2-1
CDR3aa: CASSSDRVPSYNEQFF

v_gene: TRBV19
j_gene: TRBJ2-7
CDR3aa: CASSETGAYEQYF

v_gene: TRBV7-2
j_gene: TRBJ2-5
CDR3aa: CASSLALNGETQYF

v_gene: TRBV5-6
j_gene: TRBJ2-6
CDR3aa: CASSLPFSGANVLTF

v_gene: TRBV28
j_gene: TRBJ1-1
CDR3aa: CASPSPTGPNTEAFF

v_gene: TRBV21-1
j_gene: TRBJ2-1
CDR3aa: CASSKGGGSMDEQFF

v_gene: TRBV19
j_gene: TRBJ1-2
CDR3aa: CASTPGTLYGYTF

v_gene: TRBV5-6
j_gene: TRBJ1-2
CDR3aa: CASSVFSTGNYGYTF

v_gene: TRBV3-1/TRBV3-2
j_gene: TRBJ1-6
CDR3aa: CASSYGTDNSPLHF

v_gene: TRBV19
j_gene: TRBJ1-5
CDR3aa: CASSRDRGYQPQHF

v_gene: TRBV28
j_gene: TRBJ2-1
CDR3aa: CASSPPGTGGAEQFF

v_gene: TRBV9
j_gene: TRBJ2-1
CDR3aa: CASSALGQGRGNEQFF

v_gene: TRBV9
j_gene: TRBJ2-7
CDR3aa: CASSVDDTGFEQYF

v_gene: TRBV4-1
j_gene: TRBJ2-1
CDR3aa: CASSPGTSVGNEQFF

v_gene: TRBV28
j_gene: TRBJ1-6
CDR3aa: CASSSVQGVNSPLHF

v_gene: TRBV7-7
j_gene: TRBJ2-5
CDR3aa: CASSTERGLLGTQYF

v_gene: TRBV28
j_gene: TRBJ2-3
CDR3aa: CASSLGRSTDTQYF

v_gene: TRBV11-2
j_gene: TRBJ2-7
CDR3aa: CASSLKDRGVGEQYF

v_gene: TRBV14
j_gene: TRBJ2-2
CDR3aa: CASSRTETGELFF

v_gene: TRBV18
j_gene: TRBJ1-4
CDR3aa: CASSPDRSLNEKLFF

v_gene: TRBV5-1
j_gene: TRBJ2-3
CDR3aa: CASSKTPATDTQYF

v_gene: TRBV19
j_gene: TRBJ1-2
CDR3aa: CASSMMTVNYGYTF

v_gene: TRBV18
j_gene: TRBJ1-1
CDR3aa: CASSPLLENTEAFF

v_gene: TRBV10-1
j_gene: TRBJ1-5
CDR3aa: CASSDRDSQPQHF

v_gene: TRBV5-5
j_gene: TRBJ2-7
CDR3aa: CASSPGLAWEGMQYF